This T cell receptor beta chain was profiled in a study of cytomegalovirus exposure and HLA in healthy donors. Study observations and caveats: High sensitivity and specificity were reportedly achieved when the classifier diagnosed cytomegalovirus status.

Here immunoSEQ multiplex PCR was the method, and the copy in TCRdb shows in-frame clones only, minus some. The table shows some 56,000 clones, with 93% occurring only once. A note on this clone: The target antigen is unknown.

The CDR3 has 18 amino acids. The germline V and J ends were trimmed by 5 bases and 4 bases, with 26 bases remaining between them. Germline V CDR1 and CDR2: SNHLY, FYNNEI. The sequence was collected from a woman younger than 30 in good health and CMV-seropositive. The rearrangement links TRBV2 to TRBJ1-2; D unclear. Source material: PBMCs. In nucleotides, the CDR3 is TGTGCCAGCAGTCTATTGGGTGATGTTGCGTTTGGGAGCTATGGCTACACCTTC. Amino acid sequence: CASSLLGDVAFGSYGYTF.